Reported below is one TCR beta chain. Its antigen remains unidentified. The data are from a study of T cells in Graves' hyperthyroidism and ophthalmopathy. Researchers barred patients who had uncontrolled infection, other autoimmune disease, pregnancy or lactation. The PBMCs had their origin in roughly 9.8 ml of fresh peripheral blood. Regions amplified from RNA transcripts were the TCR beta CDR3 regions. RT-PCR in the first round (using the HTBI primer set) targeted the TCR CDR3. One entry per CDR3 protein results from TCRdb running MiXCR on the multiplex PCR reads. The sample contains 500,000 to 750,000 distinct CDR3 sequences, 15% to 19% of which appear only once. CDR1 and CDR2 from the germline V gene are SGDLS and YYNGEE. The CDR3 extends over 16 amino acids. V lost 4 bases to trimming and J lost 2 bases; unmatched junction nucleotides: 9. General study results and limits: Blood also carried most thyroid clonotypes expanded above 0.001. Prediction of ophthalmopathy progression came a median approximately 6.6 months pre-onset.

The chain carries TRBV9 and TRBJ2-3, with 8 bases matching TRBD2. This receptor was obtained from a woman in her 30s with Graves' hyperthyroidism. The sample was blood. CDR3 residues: CASSQGSGTLTDTQYF. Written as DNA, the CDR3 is TGTGCCAGCAGCCAAGGTAGCGGGACGCTCACAGATACGCAGTATTTT. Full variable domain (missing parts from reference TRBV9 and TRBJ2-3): DSGVTQTPKHLITATGQRVTLRCSPRSGDLSVYWYQQSLDQGLQFLIQYYNGEERAKGNILERFSAQQFPDLHSELNLSSLELGDSALYFCASSQGSGTLTDTQYFGPGTRLTVL.